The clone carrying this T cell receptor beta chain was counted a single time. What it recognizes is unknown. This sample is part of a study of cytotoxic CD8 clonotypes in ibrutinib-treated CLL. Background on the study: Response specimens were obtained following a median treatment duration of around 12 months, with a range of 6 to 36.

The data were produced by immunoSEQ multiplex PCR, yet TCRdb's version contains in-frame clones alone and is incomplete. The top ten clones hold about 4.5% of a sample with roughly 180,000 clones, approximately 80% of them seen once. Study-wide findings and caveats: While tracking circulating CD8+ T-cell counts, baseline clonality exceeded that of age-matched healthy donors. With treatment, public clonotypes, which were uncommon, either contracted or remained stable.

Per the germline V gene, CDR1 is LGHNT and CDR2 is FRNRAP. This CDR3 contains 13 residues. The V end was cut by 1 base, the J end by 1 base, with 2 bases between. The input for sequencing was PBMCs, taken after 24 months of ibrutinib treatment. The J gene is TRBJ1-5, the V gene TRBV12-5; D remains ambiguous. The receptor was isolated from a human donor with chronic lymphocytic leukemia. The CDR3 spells CASGLDSNQPQHF. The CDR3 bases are TGTGCTAGTGGTTTGGACAGCAATCAGCCCCAGCATTTT.